This T cell receptor beta chain was retrieved from a study of blood T cell repertoires in COVID-19. Germline V gene data show CDR1 as SGDLS and CDR2 as YYNGEE. This CDR3 spans 14 amino acids. V gave up 0 bases and J gave up 2 bases, with 8 bases separating them. Measured with immunoSEQ multiplex PCR; TCRdb has only the in-frame clones, and not every one. The table has 110,000 to 150,000 clones, more than 75% seen once. The sequenced sample consisted of PBMCs or T cells enriched from blood (not recorded which). This sequence joins TRBV9 and TRBJ2-5; D may be TRBD2 (6 bases). This clonotype was obtained from a man in his fifties or sixties who had recovered from COVID-19. The CDR3 nucleotides are TGTGCCAGCAGCGTAGGCGGGAATCAAGAGACCCAGTACTTC. Protein product: CASSVGGNQETQYF.